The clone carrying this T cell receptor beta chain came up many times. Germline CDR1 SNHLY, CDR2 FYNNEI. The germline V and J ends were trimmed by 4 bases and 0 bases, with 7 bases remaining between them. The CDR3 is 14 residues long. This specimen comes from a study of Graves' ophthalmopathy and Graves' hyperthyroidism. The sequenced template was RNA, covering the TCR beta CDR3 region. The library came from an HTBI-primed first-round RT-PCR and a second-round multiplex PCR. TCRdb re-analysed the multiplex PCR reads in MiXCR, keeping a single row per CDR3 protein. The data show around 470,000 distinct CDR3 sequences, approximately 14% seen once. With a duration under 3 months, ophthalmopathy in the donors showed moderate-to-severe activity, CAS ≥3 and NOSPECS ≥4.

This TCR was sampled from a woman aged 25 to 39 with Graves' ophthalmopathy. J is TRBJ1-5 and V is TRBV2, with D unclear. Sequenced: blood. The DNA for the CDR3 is TGTGCCAGCAGTGTGACGGGTAGCAATCAGCCCCAGCATTTT. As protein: CASSVTGSNQPQHF.